This T cell receptor (beta chain) was captured by sequencing in a study of identical twins. Findings of the study overall: Low generation-probability sequences were in excess among twin-shared out-of-frame alpha sequences.

To note about this clonotype: Antigen: not known. One junction end does not reproduce the germline sequence, and a read error may be involved.

TCRdb re-called the 5' RACE reads with MiXCR, one entry per CDR3 protein. The table lists 500,000 or so distinct CDR3 sequences, 20% to 25% of them singletons, with about 0.93% in the top ten. Germline lookup yields CDR1 SGHRS and CDR2 YFSETQ. The CDR3 totals 14 residues. These same records also appear under a second study, on T cells expressing NK-cell markers. As that report states: In several experiments, sorting was confined to alpha-beta TCR T cells through use of an anti-gamma-delta TCR antibody. Dominant NKG2C+ clonotypes in a handful of donors made up roughly 1.0-7.0% of CD8+ T cells. The CD3+CD56-NKG2C+ fraction of a handful of donors was also led by these clonotypes.

The V gene is TRBV5-1, the J gene TRBJ2-5; the D gene is possibly TRBD1 (7 bases). Sequencing input: CD4+ T cells sorted from blood. This TCR was sampled from a woman aged 18-35 years in good health. CDR3 sequence (DNA): TGCGCCAGCAGCCTTCGACAGGGAGGAGGGGAAAGGCGATTC. Protein sequence: CASSLRQGGGERRF.